This T cell receptor (beta chain) was sequenced in a study of T-cell reconstitution after alpha-beta-depleted transplantation in children. Trimming removed 4 bases from V and 3 bases from J; junction bases left unmatched: 5. Per germline, CDR1 MNHEY and CDR2 SMNVEV (reference sequence). The CDR3 totals 14 residues. TCRbeta library construction was performed incorporating unique molecular identifiers. TCRdb independently ran MiXCR on the PCR reads; one entry per CDR3 protein. Among a few hundred thousand distinct CDR3 sequences, 10% were seen once, and the ten largest hold roughly 2.5%. This clonotype was counted only a few times.

Sequencing used PBMCs from the stem cell graft donor, obtained from the stem cell graft. The chain uses TRBV27 and TRBJ2-7, with TRBD2 matching over 8 bases. This receptor was taken from a human donor who donated a stem cell graft to a child with acute lymphoblastic leukemia. The CDR3, as DNA: TGTGCCAGCAGTTCCGGGAGGGTCCTCTACGAGCAGTACTTC. Translating gives CASSSGRVLYEQYF.